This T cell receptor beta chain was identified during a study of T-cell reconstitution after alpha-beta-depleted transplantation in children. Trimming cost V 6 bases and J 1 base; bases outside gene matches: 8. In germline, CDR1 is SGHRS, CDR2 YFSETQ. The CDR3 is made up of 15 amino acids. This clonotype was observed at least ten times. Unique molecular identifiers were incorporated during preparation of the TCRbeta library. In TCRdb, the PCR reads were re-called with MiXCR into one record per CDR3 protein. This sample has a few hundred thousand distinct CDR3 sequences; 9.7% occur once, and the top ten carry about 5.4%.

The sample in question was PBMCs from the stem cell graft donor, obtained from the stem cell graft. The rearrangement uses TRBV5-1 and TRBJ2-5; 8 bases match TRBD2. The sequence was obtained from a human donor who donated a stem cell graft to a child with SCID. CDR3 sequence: CASKLGTRSQETQYF. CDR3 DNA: TGCGCCAGCAAACTTGGGACTAGAAGCCAAGAGACCCAGTACTTC.